Listed below are T cell receptor beta chains from one sample, sequenced in a study of blood T cell repertoires in COVID-19. Method: immunoSEQ multiplex PCR; TCRdb's copy keeps in-frame clones and lacks some. Of about 210,000 clones listed, approximately 80% are singletons. Sequencing input: PBMCs or T cells enriched from blood (not recorded which). The origin of the receptors is a middle-aged man who had recovered from COVID-19. Each CDR3 is given with its conserved first and last residue.

cdr3_length	j_call	v_call	cdr3_aa
18	TRBJ2-6	TRBV9	CASSARTGTNSGANVLTF
17	TRBJ2-3	TRBV7-6	CASVEFIAGVSVDTQYF
14	TRBJ1-2	TRBV29-1	CSVEDRQGGYGYTF
15	TRBJ2-7	TRBV6-6	CASSLAGGNSYEQYF
14	TRBJ1-1	TRBV6-6	CASSSGTQGLEAFF
16	TRBJ2-5	TRBV5-6	CASSLEKGQGQETQYF
14	TRBJ2-7	TRBV7-8	CASSYDRASYEQYF
14	TRBJ1-6	TRBV5-6	CASSFGQGASPLHF
16	TRBJ2-1	TRBV5-1	CASSLSGRPSYNEQFF
16	TRBJ2-7	TRBV5-1	CASSLDVAGGNYEQYF
12	TRBJ2-1	TRBV19	CATRLASNEQFF
14	TRBJ2-7	TRBV3-1/TRBV3-2	CASSRETGAYEQYF
13	TRBJ1-2	TRBV5-4	CASSLGTYYGYTF
17	TRBJ2-7	TRBV11-2	CASSLDLGGRTSYEQYF
19	TRBJ2-3	TRBV10-1	CASSESPPGLAGSGNTQYF
14	TRBJ2-1	TRBV3-1/TRBV3-2	CASSPGTGDNEQFF
15	TRBJ2-7	TRBV11-3	CASSLSGTGGYEQYF
14	TRBJ1-5	TRBV5-1	CASSPGTGEQPQHF
15	TRBJ1-1	TRBV5-1	CASRPEGGGYTEAFF
15	TRBJ1-5	TRBV2	CASSSGTASNQPQHF
12	TRBJ1-1	TRBV19	CASCGYGTEAFF
13	TRBJ1-1	TRBV7-9	CASSLRGDTEAFF
13	TRBJ1-2	TRBV5-6	CASSLAGQGGYTF
14	TRBJ2-1	TRBV5-6	CASARGSVGNEQFF
21	TRBJ1-6	TRBV6-6	CASSQGDRGWFGGSYNSPLHF
14	TRBJ2-3	TRBV6-5	CASRLDLGTDTQYF
13	TRBJ2-7	TRBV7-2	CASSSRRAYEQYF
14	TRBJ2-5	TRBV5-4	CASSLSSRVETQYF
13	TRBJ2-3	TRBV5-4	CASSHTDTDTQYF
15	TRBJ1-1	TRBV30	CAWSVRGAASAEAFF
14	TRBJ2-7	TRBV6-6	CASSKYRGTNEQYF
14	TRBJ1-4	TRBV4-1	CASSQDPTNEKLFF
13	TRBJ1-3	TRBV29-1	CSVEEGASNTIYF
14	TRBJ1-1	TRBV29-1	CSAKAGGGNTEAFF
16	TRBJ2-6	TRBV27	CASSHTGASGANVLTF
15	TRBJ1-4	TRBV3-1/TRBV3-2	CASSSPQGGFEKLFF
17	TRBJ2-3	TRBV4-1	CASSHTTSGAFRDTQYF
15	TRBJ1-6	TRBV3-1/TRBV3-2	CASSPRQGNNSPLHF
14	TRBJ2-7	TRBV7-6	CASSAPGQPYEQYF
13	TRBJ1-1	TRBV5-1	CASSLGGNTEAFF
13	TRBJ2-5	TRBV12-3/TRBV12-4	CASSLSPVETQYF
16	TRBJ1-6	TRBV19	CASSQRRSSYNSPLHF
13	TRBJ2-1	TRBV15	CATTRQHYNEQFF
14	TRBJ2-1	TRBV29-1	CSVPGTSSYNEQFF
19	TRBJ2-1	TRBV30	CAWTHTTTSGRENVDEQFF
14	TRBJ1-4	TRBV18	CASSPARDRGKLFF
14	TRBJ2-1	TRBV30	CAWNGGKGGNEQFF
15	TRBJ2-7	TRBV3-1/TRBV3-2	CASSQTGTALYEQYF
13	TRBJ2-7	TRBV30	CAHTLAGGYEQYF
14	TRBJ2-1	TRBV7-2	CASSSYRGQDEQFF